This T cell receptor (beta chain) was documented in a study of regulatory T cells in long-lasting Graves disease (dated by TCRdb to 2020 to 2023). Regarding the research as a whole: Newly diagnosed Graves' disease patients had taken antithyroid drugs for less than 3 months. Patients with persistent Graves' disease were compared with patients with newly diagnosed Graves' disease using TCR sequencing and RNA sequencing of peripheral blood. A total of approximately 35 samples underwent TCR sequencing: approximately 13 from persistent and around 20 from newly diagnosed Graves' disease patients. The study was conducted in China and was registered as a clinical trial. What the authors observed across the whole study: Compared with newly diagnosed patients, persistent Graves' disease patients had lower TCR Shannon entropy and fewer highly expanded clones, which suggests clonal expansion. Preferential use of TRBV28, TRBJ1-2 and TRBJ2-5 was observed in persistent disease, whereas TRBV20-1 and TRBJ2-1 were favored in newly diagnosed disease. Only peripheral blood was studied, because thyroid tissue, the primary lesion, was inaccessible. Sequencing and analysis were limited to the TCR beta chain. More public clonotypes were shared among persistent patients (approximately 3,000) than among newly diagnosed patients (roughly 960). As a limitation, the authors acknowledged that the small sample size may reduce accuracy.

The CDR3 has 17 amino acids, counting the end cysteine and phenylalanine. The entry retains the CDR3 DNA only, 51 bases that are in frame from base 1. The germline V gene (reference sequence) supplies CDR1 SEHNR and CDR2 FQNEAQ. For this chain, trimming is 4 bases at the V end and 6 bases at the J end, and the number of junction bases without a gene match is 12. The sample's time point, from its label and the paper: newly diagnosed GD, antithyroid drugs for less than 3 months. For both TCR sequencing and RNA sequencing, RNA was extracted from PBMCs using TRIzol. The diagnosis of Graves' disease was made according to American Thyroid Association guidelines. Patients for the study were recruited at an endocrinology department in Xi'an, China. From each patient, around 8.3 milliliters of peripheral blood was collected into an EDTA anticoagulant tube. Ficoll Paque Plus density gradient separation was used to isolate PBMCs, and no further T cell sorting was done. RNA quality was checked with an Agilent 2100 Bioanalyzer and agarose gel, and concentration with a NanoDrop 2000.

This clonotype was counted between two and nine times. Its recognized antigen is unknown. No much larger clone is present one base from it, and per-base qualities are unavailable. Library preparation employed multiplex PCR. The sequencing machine was an Illumina HiSeq 4000. TCR beta libraries were built with iRepertoire HTBI primers and Arm-PCR amplification of CDR3 regions. PCR products were gel purified before sequencing. The paper's data handling went like this. Gene usage analysis of CDR3 amino acid clonotypes used the approximately 56 TRBV and about 13 TRBJ segments found across samples. COPE and FqMerger were used to merge the filtered high-quality paired reads into contigs. Contigs were aligned with BLAST to IMGT TRBV, TRBD and TRBJ reference genes, and CDR3 was defined per IMGT. Clonotypes above 0.1% frequency were classified as highly expanded clones. Shannon entropy was used to measure repertoire diversity, and the Gini coefficient was used to measure V-J evenness. A clonotype was considered public if more than one individual shared it. TCRdb reprocessing: public reads trimmed at Q25 with fastp, clones called with MiXCR, in-frame beta chains kept. Merged by CDR3 protein, the rows form single entries marked with the most common genes and DNA. TCRdb's processing, not the study's, gives the V and J calls here. Within this sample are around 450,000 distinct CDR3 sequences, with 15% to 20% of them counted one time only. The ten largest make up 12% of the sample.

These data were also filed under a second study, of T cells in Graves' hyperthyroidism and ophthalmopathy. As noted in the second study: Stable Graves' hyperthyroidism was defined as no progression to ophthalmopathy during 18 months of follow-up. Hyperthyroidism patients were aged 18 to 65 years and newly diagnosed, with disease duration of less than 2 months. Any patient with an uncontrolled infection, another autoimmune disease, pregnancy or lactation was excluded. Diagnoses were based on clinical symptoms, serum thyroxine and TRAb, thyroid ultrasound and orbital computed tomography. The TCR CDR3 was subjected to a first round of RT-PCR using the HTBI primer set and the Qiagen OneStep RT-PCR kit. Most expanded thyroid clonotypes (frequency above 0.001) were also detected in blood, a finding suggesting that blood repertoires may reflect thyroid immune responses. Ophthalmopathy was separated from stable hyperthyroidism by a 13 V-J signature model, with about 88% sensitivity and about 81% specificity obtained in cross-validation and 80%/75% obtained in testing. In validation, the model predicted progression to ophthalmopathy with about 71% sensitivity and less than 80% specificity, a median of about 6 months before onset. A discovery cohort of approximately 100 patients, about 44 with Graves' ophthalmopathy and 57 with stable Graves' hyperthyroidism, was used to find distinguishing TCR V-J signatures. Whether ophthalmopathy could be predicted prospectively was tested in an independent validation cohort made up of under 20 hyperthyroidism patients plus 17 patients who later progressed to ophthalmopathy. The 95 to 100 discovery patients were randomly divided into training and test sets at a 7:3 ratio. In several Graves' hyperthyroidism patients, the study also compared T-cell repertoires from thyroid tissue with T-cell repertoires from blood. Once sampling was done, hyperthyroidism patients were given methimazole at a starting dose of 30 mg daily, whereas ophthalmopathy patients were given high-dose intravenous methylprednisolone. Libraries were constructed in a second round of multiplex PCR, after which size selection and purification were carried out. Paired-end sequencing of the libraries was performed with 100 bp reads on an Illumina HiSeq2000. SOAPnuke was used to process the raw data, throwing out any read that contained adapters or uncalled bases, had a mean Phred below 15, or lacked an exact constant-primer or identifier match. High-quality paired reads were merged with COPE v1.2.5, and unique nucleotide sequences were defined as clonotypes. MiTCR v1.1 was used to align the clonotypes against IMGT TRBV, TRBD and TRBJ reference segments. The analysis included only V-J combinations with a frequency above 0.0001, which together covered 99% to 99.2% of the repertoires. A TCS score was defined as the ratio between F50 (clonal expansion) and ExV (chaos), using BLOSUM62-based TCRdist between CDR3 peptides within each V-J. Welch's t-statistics and random forest reduced fewer than 550 V-J features to about 13, which were used in a naive Bayes classifier (R e1071). No statistical method was used to set the sample size in advance, and investigators knew the group allocation. The paper describes TCR Vbeta CDR3 sequencing of 135 peripheral blood samples, made up of 43 ophthalmopathy patients, around 78 hyperthyroidism patients and roughly 17 progressor patients.

The TCR comes from a man aged 40-49 years with Graves disease. Donor details come from another sample of the same person, matched by shared clones. This specimen was peripheral blood mononuclear cells (PBMCs), taken at new diagnosis, from a patient treated with antithyroid drugs. The V and J segments used are TRBV7-9 and TRBJ1-6; TRBD1 matches 7 bases in the middle. The encoded CDR3 is CASSSEPGRGPNSPLHF. Read as DNA, the sequence is TGTGCCAGCAGCTCCGAGCCGGGGAGGGGGCCTAATTCACCCCTCCACTTT.